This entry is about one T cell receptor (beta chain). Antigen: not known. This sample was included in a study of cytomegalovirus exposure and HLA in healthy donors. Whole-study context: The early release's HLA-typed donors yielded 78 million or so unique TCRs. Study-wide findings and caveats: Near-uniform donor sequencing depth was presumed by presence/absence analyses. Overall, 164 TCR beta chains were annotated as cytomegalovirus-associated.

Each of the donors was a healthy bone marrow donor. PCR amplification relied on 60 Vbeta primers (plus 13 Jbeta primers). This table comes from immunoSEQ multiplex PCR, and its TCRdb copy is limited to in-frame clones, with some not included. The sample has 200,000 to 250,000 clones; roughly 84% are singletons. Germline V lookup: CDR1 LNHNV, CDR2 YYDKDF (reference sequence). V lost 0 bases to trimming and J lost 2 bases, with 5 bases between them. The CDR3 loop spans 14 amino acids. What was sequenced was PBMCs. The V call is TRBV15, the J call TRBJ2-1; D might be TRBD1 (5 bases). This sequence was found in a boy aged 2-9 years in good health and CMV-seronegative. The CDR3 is CATSRDRAYNEQFF. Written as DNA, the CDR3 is TGTGCCACCAGCAGAGACAGGGCCTACAATGAGCAGTTCTTC. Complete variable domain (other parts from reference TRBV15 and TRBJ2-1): DAMVIQNPRYQVTQFGKPVTLSCSQTLNHNVMYWYQQKSSQAPKLLFHYYDKDFNNEADTPDNFQSRRPNTSFCFLDIRSPGLGDTAMYLCATSRDRAYNEQFFGPGTRLTVL.